The 20 T cell receptor beta chains reported below all come from one sample, sequenced in a study of blood T cells in healthy people across ages. The authors ran a second PCR of roughly 6 to 11 cycles using a sample-barcoded 5' primer and a J-beta primer mix. TCRdb re-derived calls from the 5' RACE reads in MiXCR, one entry per CDR3 protein. In the table there are 850,000 to 950,000 distinct CDR3 sequences, about 28% of which are singletons. The material sequenced was blood. The source is a woman aged 80 or over in good health.

This clonotype was counted ten times or more. This chain links TRBV3-1 with TRBJ2-1, with 10 bases fitting TRBD1. Unmatched junction bases numbered 10, after V lost 4 bases and J lost 7 bases. This CDR3 spans 16 amino acids. The V gene's germline CDR1 is LGHDT and CDR2 YNNKEL (reference sequence). CDR3 nucleotides: TGTGCCAGCAGCCTCCGGGGACAGGGGTTGAGGAATGAGCAGTTCTTC. Its translation is CASSLRGQGLRNEQFF.

Many counts were recorded for this clonotype. The rearrangement links TRBV11-2 to TRBJ2-3; TRBD2 matches 9 bases. Germline V gene sequence: CDR1 SGHAT, CDR2 FQNNGV. Unmatched junction bases numbered 6, after V lost 4 bases and J lost 4 bases. The CDR3 is made up of 15 amino acids. The CDR3 DNA is TGTGCCAGCAGCTCGCTTAGCGGGGGAGCAGATACGCAGTATTTT. Amino acid sequence: CASSSLSGGADTQYF.

A few counts support this clonotype. A read error is possible here, since a much larger clone lies one base away. V and J are TRBV6-6 and TRBJ2-5; D perhaps matches TRBD1 (6 bases). Germline V gene lookup returns CDR1 MNHNY and CDR2 SVGAGI (reference sequence). The CDR3 totals 13 residues. Trimming left V 5 bases short and J 11 bases short, with 18 bases between. CDR3 in DNA: TGTGCCAGCAGTCCGGGACAACCCAATGAGCAGTACTTC. Its translation: CASSPGQPNEQYF.

This clonotype came up many times. The chain joins TRBV7-2 to TRBJ1-4, with D maybe TRBD1 (6 bases). Germline lookup yields CDR1 SGHTA and CDR2 FQGNSA. V shed 4 bases and J shed 5 bases, with 14 bases lying between them. The CDR3 consists of 15 residues. The CDR3 DNA is TGTGCCAGCAGCTCCTTCGGGACACAGAATGAAAAACTGTTTTTT. Its protein product is CASSSFGTQNEKLFF.

Concerning this clonotype: Mismatch with germline at one junction end may stem from a read error. The V call is TRBV20-1, the J call TRBJ1-6; the D gene is possibly TRBD1 (5 bases). This CDR3 comprises 13 residues. Germline CDR1 is DFQATT and CDR2 is SNEGSKA (reference sequence). In nucleotides, the CDR3 is TGCAGTGCTGGAGAGGGGTATAATTCACCCCTCCACTTT. Translated, it gives CSAGEGYNSPLHF.

Only a few counts were recorded for this clonotype. This sequence may be a read error, since a much larger clone differs from it by one base. V and J are TRBV19 and TRBJ2-3; D is tentatively TRBD1 or TRBD2 (5 bases each). CDR3 length: 18 amino acids. CDR1 is LNHDA and CDR2 is SQIVND in the germline V gene (reference sequence). The CDR3 sequence is CASSPHPLLDLSTGTQYF. CDR3 coding DNA: TGTGCCAGTAGCCCTCACCCTCTACTAGATTTAAGCACAGGTACGCAGTATTTT.

Regarding this clonotype: This could be a read error, since a much larger clone is one nucleotide away. The V call is TRBV5-6, the J call TRBJ2-1, with 10 bases identical to TRBD1. The CDR3 is made up of 16 amino acids. Germline values: CDR1 SGHDT, CDR2 YYEEEE. V gave up 7 bases and J gave up 6 bases; unmatched junction bases: 13. In nucleotides, the CDR3 is TGTGCCAGCCGAAAAGAGGGACAGGGGAATGGCAATGAGCAGTTCTTC. As protein: CASRKEGQGNGNEQFF.

The chain employs TRBV29-1 and TRBJ2-7, with D possibly being TRBD1 (6 bases). The CDR3 runs 12 residues. Germline V gives CDR1 SQVTM, CDR2 ANQGSEA. V shed 4 bases and J shed 6 bases, with 13 bases lying between them. CDR3 residues: CSVVRDTGEQYF. CDR3 bases: TGCAGCGTTGTACGGGACACCGGCGAGCAGTACTTC.

In its sample, this clonotype was seen many times. The rearrangement links TRBV5-1 to TRBJ1-6, with a tentative D call TRBD1 (5 bases). The CDR3 consists of 13 residues. The germline gives CDR1 SGHRS, CDR2 YFSETQ. The ends were cut back, 2 bases at V and 5 bases at J, with 5 bases in the middle. The DNA for the CDR3 is TGCGCCAGCAGCTTACAGGATAATTCACCCCTCCACTTT. Translating gives CASSLQDNSPLHF. Based on the CDR3 plus reference TRBV5-1 and TRBJ1-6, the full variable domain is KAGVTQTPRYLIKTRGQQVTLSCSPISGHRSVSWYQQTPGQGLQFLFEYFSETQRNKGNFPGRFSGRQFSNSRSEMNVSTLELGDSALYLCASSLQDNSPLHFGNGTRLTVT.

This clonotype appeared a few times. CDR3 in amino acids: CASSSGTSGTYNEQFF. In nucleotides, the CDR3 is TGTGCCAGCAGTTCGGGGACTAGCGGGACCTACAATGAGCAGTTCTTC. V usage is TRBV6-8 and J usage is TRBJ2-1; 13 bases map to TRBD2. The CDR3 consists of 16 residues. V gave up 4 bases and J gave up 2 bases; unmatched junction bases: 2. Germline V gene sequence: CDR1 MNHGY, CDR2 SAAAGT.

The gene calls are TRBV5-1 and TRBJ2-1; 9 bases map to TRBD2. Looked up from germline, CDR1 is SGHRS and CDR2 is YFSETQ. This CDR3 has 16 residues. Unmatched junction bases numbered 3, after V lost 0 bases and J lost 2 bases. CDR3: CASSLVSGGTYNEQFF. CDR3 DNA sequence: TGCGCCAGCAGCTTGGTTAGCGGGGGTACCTACAATGAGCAGTTCTTC.

Comments on this clonotype: The conserved final phenylalanine or tryptophan is absent from the CDR3, which likely points to a read error. The chain is built from TRBV6-1 and TRBJ2-5, with 9 bases matching TRBD2. Germline values: CDR1 MNHNS, CDR2 SASEGT. This CDR3 contains 15 residues. The J segment lost 11 bases and the V segment lost 4 bases, leaving 14 bases of the junction unmatched. The CDR3: CASSVAAGGFDEQYC. The CDR3 bases are TGTGCCAGCAGTGTGGCAGCGGGGGGATTTGATGAGCAGTACTGC.

Concerning this clonotype: One junction end disagrees with the germline gene, perhaps due to a read error. The rearrangement joins TRBV7-2 to TRBJ2-5; tentative D call: TRBD2 (5 bases). CDR3 size: 16 residues. Looked up from germline, CDR1 is SGHTA and CDR2 is FQGNSA. CDR3 DNA sequence: TGCGCCAGCAGCCCCTCCGCTCGACCGGGACAAGAGACCCAGTACTTC. This translates into CASSPSARPGQETQYF.

The chain carries TRBV6-6 and TRBJ2-7; tentatively, D is TRBD1 or TRBD2 (5 bases each). V was pared by 4 bases and J by 0 bases, with 10 bases between. Germline CDR1 is MNHNY and CDR2 is SVGAGI (reference sequence). This CDR3 contains 14 residues. In DNA form, the CDR3 reads TGTGCCAGCAGTTCCAGGGAGAGCTCCTACGAGCAGTACTTC. Its protein is CASSSRESSYEQYF.

This clonotype was observed a handful of times. The rearrangement links TRBV6-2 or TRBV6-3 to TRBJ1-5; D possibly corresponds to TRBD1 (6 bases). CDR3 length equals 17 residues. Trimming pared 6 bases from V and 6 bases from J, leaving 24 bases between. Germline loops: CDR1 MNHEY, CDR2 SVGEGT. As DNA, the CDR3 is TGTGCCAGCAGCCGACAAGGTGTAGGGGGGACGAGTCAGCCCCAGCATTTT. It specifies CASSRQGVGGTSQPQHF.

On this clonotype: The junction does not match germline at one end; this may be a read error. The gene calls are TRBV5-1 and TRBJ2-1; D gene ambiguous. This CDR3 has 16 residues. Germline loops: CDR1 SGHRS, CDR2 YFSETQ. The CDR3 loop is CASSSDSVGWDNEQFF. DNA of the CDR3: TGTGCCAGCAGCTCGGATTCAGTAGGCTGGGACAATGAGCAGTTCTTC.

Remarks on this clonotype: A much more abundant neighbour one base away suggests this may be a read error. This rearrangement joins TRBV4-2 to TRBJ1-1; D unclear. Per the germline V gene, CDR1 is LGHNA and CDR2 is YNFKEQ. The CDR3 sequence is 13 residues long. The CDR3 here is CASGQDARTEAFF. The CDR3 nucleotides read TGTGCCAGCGGCCAAGATGCTCGGACTGAAGCTTTCTTT.

This clonotype occurred a few times. A clone one base away is much larger, so this may be a read error. This sequence joins TRBV7-2 and TRBJ2-1; D uncertain. The CDR3 runs 14 residues. Trimming cost V 3 bases and J 7 bases, with 13 bases left between them. CDR1 is SGHTA, CDR2 FQGNSA, per germline. CDR3: CASSLFSSANEQFF. The CDR3 region has the DNA TGTGCCAGCAGCTTGTTTAGTTCGGCGAATGAGCAGTTCTTC.

This clonotype was recorded many times. The rearrangement joins TRBV6-2 or TRBV6-3 to TRBJ1-2, with D possibly TRBD1 on 5 matching bases. The V end was cut by 4 bases, the J end by 9 bases, with 9 bases between. This CDR3 spans 11 amino acids. Per the germline V gene, CDR1 is MNHEY and CDR2 is SVGEGT. This CDR3 reads CASSWEGRYTF. CDR3 bases: TGTGCCAGCAGTTGGGAGGGACGCTACACCTTC.

This clonotype was recorded many times. The V call is TRBV6-2 or TRBV6-3, the J call TRBJ2-1; 13 bases agree with TRBD2. V lost 5 bases, J lost 9 bases, and 10 bases stayed unmatched. Per the germline V gene, CDR1 is MNHEY and CDR2 is SVGEGT. The CDR3 covers 16 residues. CDR3 loop: CASSRTSGGAGSEQFF. CDR3 DNA sequence: TGTGCCAGCAGTCGTACTAGCGGGGGGGCGGGGAGTGAGCAGTTCTTC.